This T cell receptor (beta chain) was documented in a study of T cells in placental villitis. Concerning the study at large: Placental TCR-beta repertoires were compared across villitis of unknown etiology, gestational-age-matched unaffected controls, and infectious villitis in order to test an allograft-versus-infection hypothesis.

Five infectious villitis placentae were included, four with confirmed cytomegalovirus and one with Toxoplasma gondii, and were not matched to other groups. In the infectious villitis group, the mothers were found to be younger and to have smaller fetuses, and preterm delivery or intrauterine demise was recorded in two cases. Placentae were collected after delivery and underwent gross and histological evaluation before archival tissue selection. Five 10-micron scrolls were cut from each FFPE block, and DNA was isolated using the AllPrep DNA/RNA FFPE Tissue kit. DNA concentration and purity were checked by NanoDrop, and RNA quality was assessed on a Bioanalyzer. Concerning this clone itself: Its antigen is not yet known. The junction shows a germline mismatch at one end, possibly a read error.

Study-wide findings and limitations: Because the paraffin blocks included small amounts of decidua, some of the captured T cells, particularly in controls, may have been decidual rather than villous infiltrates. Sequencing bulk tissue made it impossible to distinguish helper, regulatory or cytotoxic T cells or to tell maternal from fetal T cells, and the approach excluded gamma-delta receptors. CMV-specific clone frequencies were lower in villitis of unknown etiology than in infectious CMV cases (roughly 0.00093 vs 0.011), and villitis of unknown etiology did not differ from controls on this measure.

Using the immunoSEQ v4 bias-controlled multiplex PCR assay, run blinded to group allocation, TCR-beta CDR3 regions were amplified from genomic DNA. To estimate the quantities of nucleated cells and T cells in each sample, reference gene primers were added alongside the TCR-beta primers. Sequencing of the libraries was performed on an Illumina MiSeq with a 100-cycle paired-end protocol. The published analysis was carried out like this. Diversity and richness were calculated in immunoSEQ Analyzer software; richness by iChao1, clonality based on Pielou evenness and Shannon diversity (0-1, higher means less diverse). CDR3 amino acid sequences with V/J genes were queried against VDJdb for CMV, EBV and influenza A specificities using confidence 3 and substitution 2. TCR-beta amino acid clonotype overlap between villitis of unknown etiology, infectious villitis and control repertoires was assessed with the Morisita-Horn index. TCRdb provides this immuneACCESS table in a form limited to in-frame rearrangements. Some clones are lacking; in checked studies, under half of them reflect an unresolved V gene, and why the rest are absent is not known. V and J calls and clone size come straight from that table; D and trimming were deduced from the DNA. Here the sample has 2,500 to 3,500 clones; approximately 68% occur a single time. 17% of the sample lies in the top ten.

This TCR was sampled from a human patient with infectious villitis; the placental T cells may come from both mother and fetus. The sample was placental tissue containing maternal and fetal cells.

The sequenced DNA is TGTGCCAACAGCTTAGGCCCGTCCCCGCAGGGCACTGAAGCTTTCTTT. Its protein is CANSLGPSPQGTEAFF. Here the chain combines TRBV13 and TRBJ1-1, and the D gene may be TRBD1, 5 bases matching. Per the germline V gene (reference sequence), PRHDT is the CDR1 and FYEKMQ is the CDR2. The CDR3 sequence holds 16 residues, the cysteine and phenylalanine included. Here the CDR3 DNA is all that survives: 48 bases in frame from base 1.